Included here is one T cell receptor beta chain sequence, with context. Its cognate antigen is unknown. The data were obtained in a study of cytomegalovirus exposure and HLA in healthy donors. Study results and limitations: In vitro experiments confirmed that three CMV-associated chains were specific for CMV antigens.

Germline CDR1 reads SGHTA; CDR2 reads FQGNSA. The junction had 11 bases not matched to a gene; V was cut back by 1 base and J by 1 base. The CDR3 has 18 amino acids. The PCR used 60 Vbeta and 13 Jbeta primers. Clones were sequenced by immunoSEQ multiplex PCR, and TCRdb holds only the in-frame ones, with some missing. The sample consists of fewer than 250,000 clones, 83% of them appearing once. The source of this sequence is a girl under 18 in good health and CMV-seronegative. The gene calls are TRBV7-2 and TRBJ2-3; 7 nucleotides align to TRBD2. Specimen: PBMCs. DNA of the CDR3: TGTGCCAGCAGCTTAGTCTTCGTGGCAGGGAGGGGCACAGATACGCAGTATTTT. Protein product: CASSLVFVAGRGTDTQYF.